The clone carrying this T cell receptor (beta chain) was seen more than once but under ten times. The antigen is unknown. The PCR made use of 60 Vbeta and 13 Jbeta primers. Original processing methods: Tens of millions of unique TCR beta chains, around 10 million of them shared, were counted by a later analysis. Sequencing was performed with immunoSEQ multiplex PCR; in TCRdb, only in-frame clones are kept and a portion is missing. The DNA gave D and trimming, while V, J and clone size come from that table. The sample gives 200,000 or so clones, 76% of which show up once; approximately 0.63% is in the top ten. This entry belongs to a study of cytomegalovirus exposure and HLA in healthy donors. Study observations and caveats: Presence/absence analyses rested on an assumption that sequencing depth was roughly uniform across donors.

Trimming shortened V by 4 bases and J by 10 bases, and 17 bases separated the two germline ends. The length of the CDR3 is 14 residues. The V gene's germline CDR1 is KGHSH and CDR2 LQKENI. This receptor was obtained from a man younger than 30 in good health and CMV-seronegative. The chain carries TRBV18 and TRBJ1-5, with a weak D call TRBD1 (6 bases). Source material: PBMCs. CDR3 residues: CASSQDRAGSPQHF. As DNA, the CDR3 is TGTGCCAGCTCACAGGACAGAGCCGGTTCACCCCAGCATTTT.